This T cell receptor beta chain was identified during a study of T cell repertoires in cytomegalovirus infection. Study context: Based on public TCR beta signatures, there were indications of CMV infection and of a matching HLA type. Whole-study results and caveats: Across the ex vivo response, the dominant clonotypes were HLA-C-restricted CMV-specific TCR beta clonotypes.

TCRdb reprocessed the reads via MiXCR and lists one record per CDR3 protein. The sample shows 250,000 to 350,000 distinct CDR3 sequences, roughly 25% of them seen only once. Germline V gene data show CDR1 as SGHNT and CDR2 as YENEEA. This CDR3 has 20 amino acids. J was trimmed by 0 bases and V by 4 bases; bases with no gene match: 14. In regard to this clonotype: Its matching antigen is unknown.

The chain joins TRBV11-3 to TRBJ2-1, with TRBD2 matching over 11 bases. The TCR was taken from a human donor in good health (CMV status not recorded). Some clones in this sample may be carry-over from other donors' samples. The specimen was PBMCs. Written as DNA, the CDR3 is TGTGCCAGCAGCTCGCCAATCTCTAGCGGGAGGTTCAGCTCCTACAATGAGCAGTTCTTC. This translates into CASSSPISSGRFSSYNEQFF.